The 19 T cell receptor beta chains given below trace back to one sample, sequenced in a study of T cells in Graves' hyperthyroidism and ophthalmopathy (dated by TCRdb to between 2018 and 2021). The library was produced with multiplex PCR. The reads were generated on an Illumina HiSeq 2000. TCR beta CDR3 regions were amplified from RNA transcripts. The TCR CDR3 was subjected to a first round of RT-PCR using the HTBI primer set and the Qiagen OneStep RT-PCR kit. TCRdb trimmed public reads at Q25 via fastp, called clones via MiXCR and kept in-frame beta chains. When rows share a CDR3 protein, they turn into one entry using the most common DNA and genes. A total of 350,000 to 450,000 distinct CDR3 sequences appear in this sample, roughly an eighth of them only once. 25% to 30% of the sample goes to the ten largest clones. The sequenced sample was blood. The receptors here all came from a man between 45 and 60 years old with Graves' ophthalmopathy.

In its sample, this clonotype was seen many times. The chain combines TRBV14 with TRBJ2-5, with D tentatively TRBD2 (5 bases). The V and J ends lost 0 bases and 2 bases respectively, with 16 bases between them. Germline CDR1 reads SGHDN; CDR2 reads FVKESK. The CDR3 spans 17 residues. For the CDR3, the DNA is TGTGCCAGCAGCCAAGATAGGTACAGCGGAGAACAAGAGACCCAGTACTTC. This codes for CASSQDRYSGEQETQYF. The full variable domain, with the rest looked up from reference TRBV14 and TRBJ2-5, is EAGVTQFPSHSVIEKGQTVTLRCDPISGHDNLYWYRRVMGKEIKFLLHFVKESKQDESGMPNNRFLAERTGGTYSTLKVQPAELEDSGVYFCASSQDRYSGEQETQYFGPGTRLLVL.

V gene TRBV4-2 combines with J gene TRBJ2-5; 9 bases fit TRBD1. The CDR3 loop spans 16 amino acids. The germline V gene encodes CDR1 LGHNA and CDR2 YNFKEQ. V lost 0 bases and J lost 5; bases outside the gene matches: 7. CDR3 amino acids: CASSQDGTGGAETQYF. The CDR3 nucleotides read TGTGCCAGCAGCCAAGACGGTACAGGGGGCGCCGAGACCCAGTACTTC.

This clonotype was detected many times. The genes are TRBV12-3 or TRBV12-4 and TRBJ2-7; 9 bases agree with TRBD2. With V trimmed by 2 bases and J by 4 bases, 6 bases remained unmatched. This CDR3 region has 15 residues. The CDR3 here is CASSLLLAGRYEQYF. CDR3 nucleotide sequence: TGTGCCAGCAGTTTACTCCTAGCGGGAAGGTACGAGCAGTACTTC.

This clonotype has ten or more counts. CDR3 residues: CASSPRTSPSTDTQYF. In DNA form, the CDR3 reads TGCGCCAGCAGCCCTCGGACTAGCCCGAGCACAGATACGCAGTATTTT. The rearrangement uses TRBV5-1 and TRBJ2-3; the match to TRBD2 covers 8 bases. The J segment lost 0 bases and the V segment lost 4 bases, leaving 7 bases of the junction unmatched. This CDR3 spans 16 amino acids. Germline V gene sequence: CDR1 SGHRS, CDR2 YFSETQ.

This clonotype has a count of ten or more. V is TRBV11-2 and J is TRBJ2-7, with D hard to call. Trimming pared 0 bases from V and 4 bases from J, leaving 13 bases between. The CDR3 loop spans 15 amino acids. Per germline, CDR1 SGHAT and CDR2 FQNNGV. The CDR3 loop reads CASSLDLGPRYEQYF. DNA of the CDR3: TGTGCCAGCAGCTTAGACCTTGGTCCTAGATACGAGCAGTACTTC.

This clonotype has a count of ten or more. The chain is built from TRBV20-1 and TRBJ2-1, with 15 bases aligning to TRBD2. The germline CDR1 and CDR2 sequences are DFQATT and SNEGSKA (reference sequence). V lost 6 bases and J lost 0; bases outside the gene matches: 18. This CDR3 has 21 amino acids. DNA of the CDR3: TGCAGTGCAGCAGGAGGGCTTGCGGGACTAGCGGGAGGAAACTCCTACAATGAGCAGTTCTTC. This encodes CSAAGGLAGLAGGNSYNEQFF.

This clonotype was detected only a few times. The chain employs TRBV12-3 or TRBV12-4 and TRBJ2-7; 10 nucleotides align to TRBD1. The V segment lost 7 bases and the J segment 5 bases; nucleotides outside the gene matches: 14. The CDR3 consists of 16 residues. This CDR3 is CASIFGQPGQGNEQYF. The DNA for the CDR3 is TGTGCCAGCATCTTCGGGCAACCGGGACAGGGGAACGAGCAGTACTTC.

This clonotype has only a few counts. V gene TRBV30 combines with J gene TRBJ2-1; 8 positions agree with TRBD1. The CDR3 is 14 residues long. J gave up 6 bases and V 8 bases, and 12 bases lay outside the gene matches. CDR1 and CDR2 from the germline V gene are GTSNPN and SVGIG (reference sequence). The chain's CDR3 is CASRTGQGRNEQFF. CDR3 coding DNA: TGTGCCAGTAGGACCGGACAGGGCCGCAATGAGCAGTTCTTC.

This clonotype was counted many times. J is TRBJ1-1 and V is TRBV6-1; tentatively, D is TRBD1 (5 bases). Germline CDR1 MNHNS, CDR2 SASEGT. The CDR3 has 12 amino acids. V gave up 5 bases and J gave up 1 base, with 5 bases separating them. This CDR3 is CASSTGNTEAFF. As DNA, the CDR3 is TGTGCCAGCAGTACAGGGAACACTGAAGCTTTCTTT.

This clonotype was recorded many times. The J gene is TRBJ2-1, the V gene TRBV13, with D tentatively TRBD1 (5 bases). CDR3 length: 14 residues. The germline gives CDR1 PRHDT, CDR2 FYEKMQ (reference sequence). V shed 5 bases and J shed 2 bases, with 10 bases lying between them. The CDR3 DNA is TGTGCCAGCAGCGACAGCCGTGCCTACAATGAGCAGTTCTTC. Its protein product is CASSDSRAYNEQFF.

The chain employs TRBV10-3 and TRBJ1-2, with D perhaps matching TRBD1 (5 bases). Germline-derived CDR1 and CDR2 are ENHRY and SYGVKD. This CDR3 has 14 residues. Between the trimmed V and J ends, which lost 6 bases and 3 bases, there was a span of 14 bases. The CDR3 DNA reads as TGTGCCATCAGAGAGGGTATCAGGGACTATGGCTACACCTTC. This sequence encodes CAIREGIRDYGYTF.

The V and J genes are TRBV29-1 and TRBJ1-2; 7 nucleotides line up with TRBD1. The ends lost 7 bases at V and 6 bases at J; junction bases unmatched: 8. This CDR3 has 12 residues. Germline loops: CDR1 SQVTM, CDR2 ANQGSEA. As DNA, the CDR3 is TGCAGCGGTTCGACAGGGAGAGATGGCTACACCTTC. It specifies CSGSTGRDGYTF. The variable domain in full, completed from reference TRBV29-1 and TRBJ1-2, reads SAVISQKPSRDICQRGTSLTIQCQVDSQVTMMFWYRQQPGQSLTLIATANQGSEATYESGFVIDKFPISRPNLTFSTLTVSNMSPEDSSIYLCSGSTGRDGYTFGSGTRLTVV.

The chain links TRBV6-2 or TRBV6-3 to TRBJ2-1; 7 bases fit TRBD1. With 5 bases clipped from V and 6 bases from J, the junction kept 1 base outside the gene matches. Germline values: CDR1 MNHEY, CDR2 SVGEGT. The CDR3 spans 12 residues. The CDR3 sequence: CASSRGLNEQFF. The CDR3, as DNA: TGTGCCAGCAGTAGGGGGCTCAATGAGCAGTTCTTC.

This clonotype was observed many times. The genes are TRBV12-5 and TRBJ2-3, with 9 bases aligning to TRBD2. Germline V gene sequence: CDR1 LGHNT, CDR2 FRNRAP. This CDR3 spans 15 amino acids. V lost 1 base to trimming and J lost 1 base; unmatched junction nucleotides: 0. The CDR3 DNA sequence: TGTGCTAGTGGTTTGGGGACTAGCGGCACAGATACGCAGTATTTT. Translation: CASGLGTSGTDTQYF.

This clonotype showed up many times. The chain combines TRBV20-1 with TRBJ2-3, with 7 bases fitting TRBD2. CDR1 DFQATT and CDR2 SNEGSKA come from the germline V gene (reference sequence). V was clipped by 5 bases and J by 8 bases; unmatched bases: 7. The length of the CDR3 is 12 residues. This CDR3 reads CSAHWGGITQYF. The CDR3 bases are TGCAGTGCTCATTGGGGGGGAATTACGCAGTATTTT.

As concerns this clonotype: A much larger clone is a single base away; this may be a read error. The chain carries TRBV12-3 or TRBV12-4 and TRBJ1-5, with no clear D. The CDR3 extends over 15 amino acids. CDR3 protein: CASSFVADSSQPQHF. DNA for the CDR3: TGTGCCAGCAGTTTTGTCGCAGATAGCAGTCAGCCCCAGCATTTT.

This clonotype has at least ten counts. The chain has TRBV20-1 and TRBJ2-7; 7 positions agree with TRBD2. Trimming cost V 1 base and J 3 bases; bases outside gene matches: 3. Germline V CDR1 and CDR2: DFQATT, SNEGSKA (reference sequence). CDR3 length: 13 residues. The CDR3 bases are TGCAGTGCTAGAGGGCTAGCGGACTACGAGCAGTACTTC. Translating gives CSARGLADYEQYF.

This clonotype was seen many times. The chain combines TRBV29-1 with TRBJ2-1; weak D call: TRBD2 (6 bases). Trimming shortened V by 0 bases and J by 4 bases, and 13 bases separated the two germline ends. CDR1 is SQVTM and CDR2 is ANQGSEA in the germline V gene. This CDR3 is built from 15 residues. The CDR3 loop is CSVEDVAEGYNEQFF. For the CDR3, the DNA is TGCAGCGTTGAAGATGTAGCGGAGGGGTACAATGAGCAGTTCTTC.

This clonotype was picked up a small number of times. The chain is built from TRBV5-1 and TRBJ2-5, with TRBD2 matching 9 bases. CDR3 length: 16 amino acids. Germline CDR1 reads SGHRS; CDR2 reads YFSETQ. V lost 4 bases, J lost 4 bases, and 11 bases stayed unmatched. The DNA of the CDR3 is TGCGCCAGCAGCCAGGGACAGCGGGGGGTTGGAGAGACCCAGTACTTC. Residues: CASSQGQRGVGETQYF. The whole variable domain, filled in from reference TRBV5-1 and TRBJ2-5, reads KAGVTQTPRYLIKTRGQQVTLSCSPISGHRSVSWYQQTPGQGLQFLFEYFSETQRNKGNFPGRFSGRQFSNSRSEMNVSTLELGDSALYLCASSQGQRGVGETQYFGPGTRLLVL.